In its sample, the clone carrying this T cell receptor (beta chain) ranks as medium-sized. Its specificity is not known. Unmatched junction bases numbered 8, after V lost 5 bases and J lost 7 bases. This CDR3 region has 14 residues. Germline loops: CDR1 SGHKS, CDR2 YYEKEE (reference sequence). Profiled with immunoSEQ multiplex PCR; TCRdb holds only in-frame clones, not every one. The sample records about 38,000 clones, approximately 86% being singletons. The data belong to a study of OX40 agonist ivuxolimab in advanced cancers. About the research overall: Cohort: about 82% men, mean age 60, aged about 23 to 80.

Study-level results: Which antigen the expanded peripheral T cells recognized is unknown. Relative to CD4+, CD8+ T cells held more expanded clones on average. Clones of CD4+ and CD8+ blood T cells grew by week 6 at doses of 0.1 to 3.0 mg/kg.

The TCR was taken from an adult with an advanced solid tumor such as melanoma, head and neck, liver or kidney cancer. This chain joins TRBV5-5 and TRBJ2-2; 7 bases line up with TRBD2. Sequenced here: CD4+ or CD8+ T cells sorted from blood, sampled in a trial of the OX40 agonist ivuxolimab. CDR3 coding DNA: TGTGCCAGCAGTATGACTAGCTTTGGCGGGGAGCTGTTTTTT. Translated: CASSMTSFGGELFF.